This entry is about one T cell receptor (beta chain). This sample stems from a study of memory CD4+ T cells and cytomegalovirus serostatus. Single viable CD3+CD4+CD8-CD45RO+ cells were sorted as the memory CD4+ T cells. TCRdb's table, derived via immunoSEQ multiplex PCR, lists solely in-frame clones and lacks some. The data show about 75,000 clones, around four fifths seen once. The sample comprised memory CD4+ T cells from blood. The TCR was taken from an adult in good health and CMV-seropositive.

CDR3 in DNA: TGTGCCAGCAGCATCATGGGCTCCAATGAGCAGTTCTTC. Translation gives CASSIMGSNEQFF. The rearrangement joins TRBV11-3 to TRBJ2-1; D gene uncertain. V shed 5 bases and J shed 6 bases, with 11 bases lying between them. Germline values: CDR1 SGHNT, CDR2 YENEEA. This CDR3 is 13 amino acids long.